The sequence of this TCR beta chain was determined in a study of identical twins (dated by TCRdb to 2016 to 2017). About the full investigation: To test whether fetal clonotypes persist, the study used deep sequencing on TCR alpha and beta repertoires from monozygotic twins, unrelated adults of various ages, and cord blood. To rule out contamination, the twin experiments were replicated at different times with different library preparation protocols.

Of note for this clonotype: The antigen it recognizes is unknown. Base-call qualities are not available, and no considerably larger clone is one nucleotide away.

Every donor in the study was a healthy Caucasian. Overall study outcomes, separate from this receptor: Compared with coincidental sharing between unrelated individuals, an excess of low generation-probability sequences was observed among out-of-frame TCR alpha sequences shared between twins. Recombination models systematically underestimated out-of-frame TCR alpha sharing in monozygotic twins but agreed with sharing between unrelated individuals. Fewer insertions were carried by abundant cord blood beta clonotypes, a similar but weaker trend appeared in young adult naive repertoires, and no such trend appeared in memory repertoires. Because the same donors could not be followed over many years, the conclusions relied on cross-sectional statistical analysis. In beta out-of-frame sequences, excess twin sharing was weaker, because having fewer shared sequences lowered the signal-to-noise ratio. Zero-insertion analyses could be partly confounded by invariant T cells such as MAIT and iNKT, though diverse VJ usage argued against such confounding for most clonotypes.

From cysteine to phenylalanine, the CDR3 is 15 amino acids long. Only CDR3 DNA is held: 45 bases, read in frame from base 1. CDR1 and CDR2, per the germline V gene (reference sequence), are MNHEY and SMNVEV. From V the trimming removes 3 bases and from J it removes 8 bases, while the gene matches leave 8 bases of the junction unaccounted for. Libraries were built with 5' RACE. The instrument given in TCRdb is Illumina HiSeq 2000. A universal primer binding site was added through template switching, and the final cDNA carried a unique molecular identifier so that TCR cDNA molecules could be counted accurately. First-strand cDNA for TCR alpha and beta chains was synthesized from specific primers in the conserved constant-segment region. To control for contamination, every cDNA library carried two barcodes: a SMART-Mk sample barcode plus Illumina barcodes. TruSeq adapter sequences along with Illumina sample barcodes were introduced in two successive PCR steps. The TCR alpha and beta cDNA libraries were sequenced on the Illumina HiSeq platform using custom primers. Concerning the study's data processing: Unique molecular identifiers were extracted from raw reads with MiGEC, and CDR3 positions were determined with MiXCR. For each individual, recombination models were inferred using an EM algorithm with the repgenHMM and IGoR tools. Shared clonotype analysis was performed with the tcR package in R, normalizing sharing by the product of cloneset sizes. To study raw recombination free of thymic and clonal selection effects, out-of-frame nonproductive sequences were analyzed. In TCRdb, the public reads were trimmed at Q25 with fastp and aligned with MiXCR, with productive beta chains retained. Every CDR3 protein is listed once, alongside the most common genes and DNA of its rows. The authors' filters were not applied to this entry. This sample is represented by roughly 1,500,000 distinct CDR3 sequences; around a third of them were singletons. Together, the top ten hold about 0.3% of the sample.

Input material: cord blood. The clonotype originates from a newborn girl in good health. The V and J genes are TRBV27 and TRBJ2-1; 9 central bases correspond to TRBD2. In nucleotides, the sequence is TGTGCCAGCAGTTTCTTAGCGGGAGTGCCCGATGAGCAGTTCTTC. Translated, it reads CASSFLAGVPDEQFF.